This T cell receptor (beta chain) was recorded in a study of blood T cell repertoires in COVID-19. Study details: The United States, Italy and Spain provided the acute and convalescent COVID-19 samples.

Libraries were prepared by immunoSEQ multiplex PCR; TCRdb keeps only in-frame clonotypes and omits some of them. The sample has some 310,000 clones, 75% to 90% seen once. Seattle participants joined during active infection and were tracked over time. The CDR3 contains 14 residues. V shed 5 bases and J 6 bases; nucleotides not matched to a gene: 7. Germline loops: CDR1 SGHAT, CDR2 FQNNGV. The TCR was taken from a woman in her twenties or thirties with COVID-19, enrolled during active disease. This rearrangement joins TRBV11-2 to TRBJ2-1, with TRBD1 identical over 7 bases. The sample consisted of peripheral blood. CDR3 residues: CASSPDRVGNEQFF. The CDR3 DNA reads TGTGCCAGCAGCCCTGACAGGGTAGGCAATGAGCAGTTCTTC. The full variable domain, its missing parts supplied by reference TRBV11-2 and TRBJ2-1, is EAGVAQSPRYKIIEKRQSVAFWCNPISGHATLYWYQQILGQGPKLLIQFQNNGVVDDSQLPKDRFSAERLKGVDSTLKIQPAKLEDSAVYLCASSPDRVGNEQFFGPGTRLTVL.